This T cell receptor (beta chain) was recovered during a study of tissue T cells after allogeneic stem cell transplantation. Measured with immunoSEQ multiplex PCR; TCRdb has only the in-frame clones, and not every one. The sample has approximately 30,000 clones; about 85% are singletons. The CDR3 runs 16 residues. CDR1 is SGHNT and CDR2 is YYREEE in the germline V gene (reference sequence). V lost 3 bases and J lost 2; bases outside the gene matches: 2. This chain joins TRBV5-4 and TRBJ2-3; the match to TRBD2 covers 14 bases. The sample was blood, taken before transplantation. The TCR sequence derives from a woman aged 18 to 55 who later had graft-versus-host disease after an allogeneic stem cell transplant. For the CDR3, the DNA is TGTGCCAGCAGCTCGGGACTAGCGGGGGCCACAGATACGCAGTATTTT. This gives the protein CASSSGLAGATDTQYF.